One sample yielded the 6 T cell receptor beta chains listed below, sequenced in a study of T-cell memory formation after mild COVID-19. TCRdb analysed the 5' RACE reads with MiXCR anew, one entry per CDR3 protein. The sample yields approximately 7,400 distinct CDR3 sequences, approximately 31% seen once. Sequencing was carried out using PBMCs or a T cell subset sorted from them (not recorded which). The receptors shown here come from an adult woman who had mild COVID-19 (a few samples of this study predate the infection). Cell type and time point are not known.

In this sample, this clonotype turned up many times. The CDR3 spells CASSEFGMPGNGELFF. CDR3 sequence (DNA): TGTGCCAGCAGTGAATTTGGAATGCCGGGGAACGGGGAGCTGTTTTTT. This chain joins TRBV6-1 and TRBJ2-2; TRBD2 is a possible D gene (5 bases). Germline CDR1 is MNHNS and CDR2 is SASEGT. Trimming took off 2 bases at V and 7 bases at J, with 17 bases between the two ends. This CDR3 has 16 residues.

The chain employs TRBV24-1 and TRBJ2-5; tentatively, D is TRBD1 or TRBD2 (5 bases each). The CDR3 consists of 16 residues. Germline-derived CDR1 and CDR2 are KGHDR and SFDVKD. V was clipped by 3 bases and J by 4 bases, with 17 bases between them. DNA of the CDR3: TGTGCCACCAGTGATGCCTCCGGGACGAGAGGAGAGACCCAGTACTTC. This codes for CATSDASGTRGETQYF.

V gene TRBV12-3 or TRBV12-4 combines with J gene TRBJ2-3; 8 bases match TRBD1. The CDR3 is made up of 14 amino acids. V dropped 5 bases and J dropped 3; count of bases not matched to a gene: 4. This CDR3 reads CASSPRTGTDTQYF. CDR3 coding DNA: TGTGCCAGCAGTCCAAGGACAGGGACAGATACGCAGTATTTT.

Judged by abundance, this clonotype is medium-sized. The V and J genes are TRBV13 and TRBJ2-7, with TRBD2 matching over 13 bases. The CDR3 length is 15 residues. Germline V gives CDR1 PRHDT, CDR2 FYEKMQ (reference sequence). V shed 5 bases, J shed 10 bases, and the junction held 11 bases outside the gene matches. The CDR3: CASSRHPGLAGEQYF. In DNA form, the CDR3 reads TGTGCCAGCAGCCGACACCCCGGACTAGCGGGGGAACAGTACTTC.

This clonotype occurred many times. The rearrangement links TRBV7-3 to TRBJ1-2; 7 bases fit TRBD1. J gave up 8 bases and V 5 bases, and 8 bases lay outside the gene matches. The germline V gene encodes CDR1 SGHTA and CDR2 FQGTGA. The CDR3 contains 13 residues. This CDR3 reads CASSATGVDGYTF. CDR3 DNA sequence: TGTGCCAGCAGCGCCACAGGGGTCGACGGCTACACCTTC.

The J gene is TRBJ2-3, the V gene TRBV9; D may be TRBD2 (6 bases). V shed 3 bases and J shed 4 bases, with 9 bases lying between them. The CDR3 is 13 amino acids. Germline CDR1 reads SGDLS; CDR2 reads YYNGEE. The DNA of the CDR3 is TGTGCCAGCAGCGGCGGGGTTTCAGATACGCAGTATTTT. Its protein product is CASSGGVSDTQYF.